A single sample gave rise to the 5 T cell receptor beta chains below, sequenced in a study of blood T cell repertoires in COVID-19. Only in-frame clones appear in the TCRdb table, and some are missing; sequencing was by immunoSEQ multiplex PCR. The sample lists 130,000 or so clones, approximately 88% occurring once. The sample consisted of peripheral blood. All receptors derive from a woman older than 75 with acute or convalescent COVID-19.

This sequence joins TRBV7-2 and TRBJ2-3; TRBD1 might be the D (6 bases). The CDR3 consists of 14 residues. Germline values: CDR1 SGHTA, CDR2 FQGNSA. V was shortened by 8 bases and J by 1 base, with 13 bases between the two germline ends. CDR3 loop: CASGGSHGTDTQYF. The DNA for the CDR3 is TGTGCCAGCGGGGGCTCTCACGGCACAGATACGCAGTATTTT.

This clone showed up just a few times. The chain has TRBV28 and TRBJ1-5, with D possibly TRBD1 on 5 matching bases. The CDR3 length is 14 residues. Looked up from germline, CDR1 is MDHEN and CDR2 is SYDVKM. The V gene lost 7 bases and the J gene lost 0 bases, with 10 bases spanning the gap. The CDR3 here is CASKGLPSNQPQHF. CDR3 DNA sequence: TGTGCCAGCAAGGGGCTACCTAGCAATCAGCCCCAGCATTTT.

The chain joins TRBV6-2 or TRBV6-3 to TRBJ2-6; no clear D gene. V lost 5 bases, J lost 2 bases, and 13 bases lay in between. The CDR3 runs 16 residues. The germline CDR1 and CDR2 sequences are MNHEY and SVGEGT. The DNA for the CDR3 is TGTGCCAGCAGTCCCTGGAGAGACCCTGGGGCCAACGTCCTGACTTTC. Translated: CASSPWRDPGANVLTF.

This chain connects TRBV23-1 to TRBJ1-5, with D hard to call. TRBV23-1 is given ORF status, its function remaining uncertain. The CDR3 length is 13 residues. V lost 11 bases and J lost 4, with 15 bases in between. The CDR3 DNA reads TGCGCCTCCCCAAGATACGGTAATCAGCCCCAGCATTTT. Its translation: CASPRYGNQPQHF.

The CDR3 nucleotides are TGTGCCAGCAGCTCCGGGACAGTTGGAAAAAACATTCAGTACTTC. This gives the protein CASSSGTVGKNIQYF. This chain joins TRBV7-2 and TRBJ2-4; 7 positions match TRBD1. This CDR3 has 15 amino acids. Germline CDR1 and CDR2: SGHTA and FQGNSA. V gave up 4 bases and J gave up 4 bases; unmatched junction bases: 7.